The T cell receptor (beta chain) described here comes from a study of blood T cell repertoires in COVID-19. The table came from immunoSEQ multiplex PCR; TCRdb's copy has only in-frame clones and leaves some out. Of approximately 340,000 clones listed, around four fifths are singletons. Losses at the gene ends were 5 bases for V and 7 bases for J; bases not matched to a gene: 10. CDR3 length: 15 residues. Germline loops: CDR1 GTSNPN, CDR2 SVGIG (reference sequence). Material for sequencing was peripheral blood. This receptor was identified in a young man with active or convalescent COVID-19. The chain is built from TRBV30 and TRBJ1-6; 8 bases map to TRBD1. The DNA for the CDR3 is TGTGCCTGGTCCCCCGGGACAGGACTAAATTCACCCCTCCACTTT. Translation gives CAWSPGTGLNSPLHF.